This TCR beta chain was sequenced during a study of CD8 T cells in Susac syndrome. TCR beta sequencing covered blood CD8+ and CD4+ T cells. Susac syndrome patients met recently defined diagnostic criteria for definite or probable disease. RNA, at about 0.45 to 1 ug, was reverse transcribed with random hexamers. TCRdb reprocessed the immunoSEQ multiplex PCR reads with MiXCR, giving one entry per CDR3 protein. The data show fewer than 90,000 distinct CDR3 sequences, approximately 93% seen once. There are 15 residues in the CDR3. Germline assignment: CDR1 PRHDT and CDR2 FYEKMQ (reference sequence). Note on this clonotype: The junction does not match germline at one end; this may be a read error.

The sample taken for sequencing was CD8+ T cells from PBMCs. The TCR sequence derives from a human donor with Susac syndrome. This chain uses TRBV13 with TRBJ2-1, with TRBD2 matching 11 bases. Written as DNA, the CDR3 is TGTGCCAGCAGCTTTACTAGCGGGGGTTACAATGAGCACTTCTTC. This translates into CASSFTSGGYNEHFF.